The 21 T cell receptor beta chains reported below all come from one sample, sequenced in a study of human T cells and chemical hapten exposure. Via MiXCR, TCRdb re-called the RACE reads, giving one row per CDR3 protein. The sample shows around 380,000 distinct CDR3 sequences, nearly 5% of them seen only once. The time point is: patch test 1, 2 weeks after DPC sensitization. Described treatment: therapeutic diphenylcyclopropenone sensitization with weekly scalp DPC. Sequencing used whole blood, obtained in connection with sensitization to the hapten diphenylcyclopropenone (DPC). The receptors originated from a woman between 45 and 65 years old with alopecia areata. Some clones in this sample may be carry-over from other donors' samples.

This clonotype has only a few counts. The chain is built from TRBV28 and TRBJ2-6; D is undetermined. Trimming shortened V by 6 bases and J by 0 bases, and 9 bases separated the two germline ends. This CDR3 is built from 15 residues. Germline V gene lookup returns CDR1 MDHEN and CDR2 SYDVKM. Here the CDR3 reads CASSQGISGANVLTF. The CDR3 coding sequence is TGTGCCAGCAGCCAAGGGATCTCTGGGGCCAACGTCCTGACTTTC.

Many counts were recorded for this clonotype. The chain recombines TRBV28 with TRBJ1-1, with D possibly TRBD1 on 5 matching bases. Germline CDR1 MDHEN, CDR2 SYDVKM. Trimming took 3 bases from V and 9 from J, leaving 17 bases between them. This CDR3 is 14 amino acids long. CDR3 protein: CASSFSSTEGKAFF. The CDR3 DNA follows: TGTGCCAGCAGTTTTTCATCCACCGAGGGGAAAGCTTTCTTT.

This clonotype was counted at least ten times. The V call is TRBV5-1, the J call TRBJ2-1, with D perhaps matching TRBD1 (6 bases). Germline V gene lookup returns CDR1 SGHRS and CDR2 YFSETQ. CDR3 length: 15 amino acids. V was cut by 4 bases and J by 0 bases, with 11 bases left in between. CDR3 nucleotide sequence: TGCGCCAGCAGCCTGGCGGACAGCTCCTACAATGAGCAGTTCTTC. Amino acids: CASSLADSSYNEQFF. Looking up the rest from reference TRBV5-1 and TRBJ2-1 gives the full variable domain: KAGVTQTPRYLIKTRGQQVTLSCSPISGHRSVSWYQQTPGQGLQFLFEYFSETQRNKGNFPGRFSGRQFSNSRSEMNVSTLELGDSALYLCASSLADSSYNEQFFGPGTRLTVL.

The chain uses TRBV28 and TRBJ2-7, with a tentative D call TRBD2 (6 bases). Germline CDR1 is MDHEN and CDR2 is SYDVKM. Deletions cut 6 bases from V and 5 bases from J, with 20 bases between. The CDR3 runs to 15 residues. The CDR3 loop is CASSLAYSPGDEQYF. CDR3 DNA sequence: TGTGCCAGCAGCCTCGCCTACAGCCCGGGGGACGAGCAGTACTTC. Supplemented by reference TRBV28 and TRBJ2-7, the full variable domain reads DVKVTQSSRYLVKRTGEKVFLECVQDMDHENMFWYRQDPGLGLRLIYFSYDVKMKEKGDIPEGYSVSREKKERFSLILESASTNQTSMYLCASSLAYSPGDEQYFGPGTRLTVT.

This clonotype was counted a few times. The chain recombines TRBV10-3 with TRBJ2-7; 9 positions agree with TRBD2. The CDR3 loop spans 14 amino acids. J was trimmed by 6 bases and V by 10 bases; bases with no gene match: 13. The V gene's germline CDR1 is ENHRY and CDR2 SYGVKD. The CDR3 nucleotides are TGTGCCACTGGAGAGTACAGCGGGGGGACCGAGCAGTACTTC. It is translated as CATGEYSGGTEQYF.

V gene TRBV7-8 combines with J gene TRBJ2-5; no reliable D call. The germline gives CDR1 SGHVS, CDR2 FQNEAQ. This CDR3 contains 15 residues. The V and J ends lost 2 bases and 1 base respectively, with 11 bases between them. Here the CDR3 reads CASSLRSAVQETQYF. As DNA, the CDR3 is TGTGCCAGCAGCTTAAGATCTGCCGTCCAAGAGACCCAGTACTTC.

This clonotype has a count of ten or more. The rearrangement joins TRBV6-5 to TRBJ1-4, with D hard to call. V was clipped by 0 bases and J by 7 bases, with 12 bases between them. The CDR3 spans 15 residues. Germline-derived CDR1 and CDR2 are MNHEY and SVGAGI. The CDR3 here is CASSYSTSIGEKLFF. The CDR3 bases are TGTGCCAGCAGTTACTCGACATCTATTGGTGAAAAACTGTTTTTT.

The CDR3 spells CASSLDTNSLIWGYTF. DNA of the CDR3: TGTGCCAGCAGCTTGGATACGAACTCACTCATCTGGGGCTACACCTTC. This sequence joins TRBV5-6 and TRBJ1-2; the D is unclear. This CDR3 contains 16 residues. Germline V gives CDR1 SGHDT, CDR2 YYEEEE. Trimming shortened V by 0 bases and J by 8 bases, and 20 bases separated the two germline ends.

This clonotype was detected many times. The V gene is TRBV28, the J gene TRBJ1-2; 7 bases align to TRBD1. CDR3 length equals 12 residues. Germline lookup yields CDR1 MDHEN and CDR2 SYDVKM. The junction had 7 bases not matched to a gene; V was cut back by 7 bases and J by 8 bases. The CDR3 coding sequence is TGTGCCAGCAATATAGGGGGCCGGGGCTACACCTTC. Translation: CASNIGGRGYTF.

The chain couples TRBV24-1 to TRBJ2-3; tentative D call: TRBD1 (5 bases). The CDR3 is 13 residues long. From germline, CDR1 is KGHDR and CDR2 SFDVKD. V was cut by 4 bases and J by 5 bases, with 9 bases left in between. The CDR3 DNA is TGTGCCACCAGTGAACCAGGGCTAGATACGCAGTATTTT. It codes for CATSEPGLDTQYF.

This clonotype was seen a handful of times. This rearrangement joins TRBV7-9 to TRBJ1-5; D uncertain. The germline CDR1 and CDR2 sequences are SEHNR and FQNEAQ (reference sequence). The V gene lost 4 bases and the J gene lost 7 bases, with 14 bases spanning the gap. The CDR3 runs to 14 residues. CDR3 DNA: TGTGCCAGCAGCTGGATACCGGAGGGCCAGCCCCAGCATTTT. This codes for CASSWIPEGQPQHF.

This clonotype was picked up many times. The J gene is TRBJ2-3, the V gene TRBV9, with D possibly TRBD2 on 6 matching bases. CDR1 SGDLS and CDR2 YYNGEE come from the germline V gene. V lost 1 base and J 2 bases, leaving 11 bases between the germline ends. CDR3 length: 15 amino acids. CDR3 sequence reads: CASSVSAGLTDTQYF. CDR3 coding DNA: TGTGCCAGCAGCGTATCCGCGGGACTCACAGATACGCAGTATTTT. The full variable domain, in which reference TRBV9 and TRBJ2-3 provide the parts outside the CDR3, is DSGVTQTPKHLITATGQRVTLRCSPRSGDLSVYWYQQSLDQGLQFLIQYYNGEERAKGNILERFSAQQFPDLHSELNLSSLELGDSALYFCASSVSAGLTDTQYFGPGTRLTVL.

This sequence joins TRBV7-3 and TRBJ1-2, with D unresolved. The CDR3 has 12 amino acids. Trimming removed 5 bases from V and 8 bases from J, with 12 bases in between. Germline loops: CDR1 SGHTA, CDR2 FQGTGA. CDR3 sequence reads: CASSPLPDGYTF. The CDR3 bases are TGTGCCAGCAGCCCCCTCCCGGACGGCTACACCTTC.

This clonotype turned up a few times. This rearrangement joins TRBV30 to TRBJ2-5, with D unresolved. The CDR3 is made up of 10 amino acids. Germline loops: CDR1 GTSNPN, CDR2 SVGIG (reference sequence). V was clipped by 3 bases and J by 5 bases, with 4 bases between them. CDR3 residues: CAWSDETQYF. CDR3 DNA sequence: TGTGCCTGGAGCGATGAGACCCAGTACTTC.

This clonotype has at least ten counts. V gene TRBV28 combines with J gene TRBJ2-3; 8 bases align to TRBD2. J lost 4 bases, V lost 6 bases, and 12 bases had no gene match. There are 16 residues in the CDR3. CDR1 is MDHEN and CDR2 is SYDVKM in the germline V gene. CDR3 sequence reads: CASRPGTAGGADTQYF. The CDR3, as DNA: TGTGCCAGCAGGCCGGGGACGGCGGGAGGCGCAGATACGCAGTATTTT. The whole variable domain, filled in from reference TRBV28 and TRBJ2-3, reads DVKVTQSSRYLVKRTGEKVFLECVQDMDHENMFWYRQDPGLGLRLIYFSYDVKMKEKGDIPEGYSVSREKKERFSLILESASTNQTSMYLCASRPGTAGGADTQYFGPGTRLTVL.

This clonotype showed up just a few times. With a much larger clone just one base away, this may be a read error. The chain links TRBV27 to TRBJ1-5, with TRBD1 as a possible D gene (6 bases). The CDR3 runs to 15 residues. V was trimmed by 6 bases and J by 0 bases, leaving 12 bases between them. Germline CDR1 and CDR2: MNHEY and SMNVEV (reference sequence). The CDR3 loop reads CASRSDSTSNQPQHF. CDR3 nucleotide sequence: TGTGCCAGCAGGTCGGACAGTACTAGCAATCAGCCCCAGCATTTT.

This clonotype was picked up many times. V usage is TRBV29-1 and J usage is TRBJ1-2, with D unclear. Germline V gene lookup returns CDR1 SQVTM and CDR2 ANQGSEA. The V end was cut by 3 bases, the J end by 0 bases, with 11 bases between. CDR3 size: 14 residues. Here the CDR3 DNA reads TGCAGCGTTGAGACTTTGGGCGCTAACTATGGCTACACCTTC. Translated, it gives CSVETLGANYGYTF.

This clonotype came up a few times. The chain is built from TRBV6-1 and TRBJ2-2; D is undetermined. V lost 2 bases to trimming and J lost 7 bases, with 8 bases between them. The CDR3 is 13 amino acids. Looked up from germline, CDR1 is MNHNS and CDR2 is SASEGT. For the CDR3, the DNA is TGTGCCAGCAGTGAAAGGTCAAACGGGGAGCTGTTTTTT. Its protein is CASSERSNGELFF.

This clonotype was found many times. The chain uses TRBV28 and TRBJ2-1, with TRBD2 identical over 11 bases. Germline lookup yields CDR1 MDHEN and CDR2 SYDVKM. The CDR3 loop spans 15 amino acids. Germline trimming cut 1 base from V and 12 bases from J; bases unmatched to any gene: 8. CDR3 DNA: TGTGCCAGCAGTTTATTTACTAGCGGGAGACTGGGGCAGTTCTTC. This translates into CASSLFTSGRLGQFF.

The chain joins TRBV4-1 to TRBJ1-5, with D maybe TRBD1 (5 bases). Per germline, CDR1 MGHRA and CDR2 YSYEKL. This CDR3 is 15 amino acids long. V lost 3 bases and J lost 2, with 11 bases in between. CDR3 residues: CASSHGRAGNQPQHF. The DNA of the CDR3 is TGCGCCAGCAGCCACGGCAGGGCAGGCAATCAGCCCCAGCATTTT.

This clonotype was recorded at least ten times. The chain combines TRBV9 with TRBJ1-1; unclear D gene. Germline V CDR1 and CDR2: SGDLS, YYNGEE. The germline V and J ends were trimmed by 3 bases and 2 bases, with 8 bases remaining between them. The CDR3 sequence is 13 residues long. CDR3 nucleotides: TGTGCCAGCAGCGGATACCTAAACACTGAAGCTTTCTTT. It yields the protein CASSGYLNTEAFF.